Sequencing of this TCR beta chain was carried out in a study of PD-1 blockade in classical Hodgkin lymphoma. Study-level findings and limits: Reports described newly diagnosed patients as having lower baseline TCR diversity than healthy donors.

Specified time point: newly diagnosed, previously untreated cHL patient sample. In the case of this clone: Its specificity is unknown.

V lost 5 bases and J 8 bases, leaving 25 bases between the germline ends. The length of the CDR3 is 17 residues. The germline V gene encodes CDR1 SEHNR and CDR2 FQNEAQ (reference sequence). The protocol was immunoSEQ multiplex PCR, while the TCRdb copy is restricted to in-frame clones and leaves out a portion. Of about 46,000 clones in the sample, approximately 91% were seen once. Sequences were obtained from peripheral blood mononuclear cells (PBMCs). V and J are TRBV7-9 and TRBJ2-1; a weak D match, TRBD2 (5 bases). This receptor was taken from a human donor with classical Hodgkin lymphoma. The CDR3 is CASSPPVAEESYDEQFF. The CDR3 region has the DNA TGTGCCAGCAGCCCCCCCGTGGCGGAGGAAAGTTACGATGAGCAGTTCTTC. The whole variable domain, remainder taken from reference TRBV7-9 and TRBJ2-1, is DTGVSQNPRHKITKRGQNVTFRCDPISEHNRLYWYRQTLGQGPEFLTYFQNEAQLEKSRLLSDRFSAERPKGSFSTLEIQRTEQGDSAMYLCASSPPVAEESYDEQFFGPGTRLTVL.